This passage covers 8 T cell receptor beta chains from one sample sequenced in a study of PD-1 blockade in classical Hodgkin lymphoma. The protocol was immunoSEQ multiplex PCR, while the TCRdb copy is restricted to in-frame clones and leaves out a portion. In the table there are around 5,000 clones, about 80% of which are singletons. Autologous stem cell transplantation was followed by relapse in every patient, and brentuximab vedotin exposure varied. Magnetic negative selection isolated CD8+ T cells from thawed PBMCs. This sample comprised CD8+ T cells from blood, obtained at baseline. Receptors originate from a human donor with classical Hodgkin lymphoma.

The chain carries TRBV27 and TRBJ1-1; the match to TRBD1 covers 11 bases. Germline CDR1 reads MNHEY; CDR2 reads SMNVEV (reference sequence). This CDR3 comprises 15 residues. V lost 3 bases, J lost 4 bases, and 4 bases stayed unmatched. In nucleotides, the CDR3 is TGTGCCAGCAGTTTGGCCGGGACAGGGGGCACTGAAGCTTTCTTT. Protein: CASSLAGTGGTEAFF.

There are a few counts of this clone. The rearrangement links TRBV28 to TRBJ1-4; D possibly corresponds to TRBD1 (5 bases). The length of the CDR3 is 17 residues. Germline loops: CDR1 MDHEN, CDR2 SYDVKM. V lost 0 bases and J 3 bases, leaving 14 bases between the germline ends. CDR3 amino acids: CASSLWTAGRSNEKLFF. CDR3 nucleotide sequence: TGTGCCAGCAGTTTATGGACAGCCGGACGTTCTAATGAAAAACTGTTTTTT.

In its sample, this clone was seen a few times. The gene calls are TRBV5-5 and TRBJ1-1; D remains ambiguous. Trimming stripped 4 bases from V and 1 base from J, with 8 bases between. The CDR3 sequence is 13 residues long. Germline CDR1 and CDR2: SGHKS and YYEKEE (reference sequence). This CDR3 is CASSEDGNTEAFF. CDR3 bases: TGTGCCAGCAGCGAGGACGGGAACACTGAAGCTTTCTTT.

V is TRBV7-4 and J is TRBJ2-1, with 8 nucleotides matching TRBD2. Germline lookup yields CDR1 SGHVT and CDR2 SQSDAQ. The CDR3 covers 13 residues. Trimming cost V 4 bases and J 6 bases; bases outside gene matches: 2. The CDR3 region has the DNA TGTGCCAGCAGCTGGACTAGCTCCAATGAGCAGTTCTTC. It specifies CASSWTSSNEQFF.

The chain links TRBV7-6 to TRBJ2-7, with TRBD1 matching 11 bases. This CDR3 region has 13 residues. Germline CDR1 is SGHVS and CDR2 is FNYEAQ. V was clipped by 8 bases and J by 7 bases; unmatched bases: 7. The CDR3 DNA sequence: TGTGCCAGCGCCTCGGACAGGGGGCCGGAGCAGTACTTC. This translates into CASASDRGPEQYF.

The chain couples TRBV28 to TRBJ2-7, with D perhaps matching TRBD1 (6 bases). CDR1 and CDR2 (germline): MDHEN, SYDVKM. This CDR3 is 16 amino acids long. V was shortened by 4 bases and J by 2 bases, with 18 bases between the two germline ends. This CDR3 is CASSSVSGTPTYEQYF. In DNA form, the CDR3 reads TGTGCCAGCAGTTCCGTTTCCGGGACACCCACCTACGAGCAGTACTTC. Drawing the rest from reference TRBV28 and TRBJ2-7, the complete variable domain is DVKVTQSSRYLVKRTGEKVFLECVQDMDHENMFWYRQDPGLGLRLIYFSYDVKMKEKGDIPEGYSVSREKKERFSLILESASTNQTSMYLCASSSVSGTPTYEQYFGPGTRLTVT.

This sequence joins TRBV7-2 and TRBJ2-2, with D hard to call. Germline lookup yields CDR1 SGHTA and CDR2 FQGNSA. The CDR3 is made up of 11 amino acids. V was trimmed by 8 bases and J by 5 bases, leaving 6 bases between them. The CDR3 here is CASWGTGELFF. The CDR3 bases are TGTGCCAGCTGGGGAACCGGGGAGCTGTTTTTT.

J is TRBJ2-7 and V is TRBV29-1; D unresolved. The CDR3 spans 13 residues. Trimming took off 0 bases at V and 2 bases at J, with 8 bases between the two ends. Per the germline V gene, CDR1 is SQVTM and CDR2 is ANQGSEA. The chain's CDR3 is CSVEDVDAYEQYF. CDR3 DNA: TGCAGCGTTGAAGATGTTGACGCCTACGAGCAGTACTTC.